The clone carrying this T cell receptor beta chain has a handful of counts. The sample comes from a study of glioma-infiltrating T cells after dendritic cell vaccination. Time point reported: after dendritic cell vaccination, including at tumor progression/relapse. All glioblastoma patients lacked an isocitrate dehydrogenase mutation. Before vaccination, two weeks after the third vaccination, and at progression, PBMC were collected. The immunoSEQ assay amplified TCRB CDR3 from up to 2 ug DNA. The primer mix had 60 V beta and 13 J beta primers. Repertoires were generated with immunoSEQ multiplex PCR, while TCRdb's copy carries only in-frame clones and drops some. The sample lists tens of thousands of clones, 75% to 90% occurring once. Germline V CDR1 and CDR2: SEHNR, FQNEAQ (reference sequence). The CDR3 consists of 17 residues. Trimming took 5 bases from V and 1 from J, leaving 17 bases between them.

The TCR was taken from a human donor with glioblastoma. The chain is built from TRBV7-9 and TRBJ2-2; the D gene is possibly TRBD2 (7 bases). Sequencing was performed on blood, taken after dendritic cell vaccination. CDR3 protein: CASSHGGGRGNTGELFF. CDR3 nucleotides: TGTGCCAGCAGCCACGGGGGCGGGAGAGGGAACACCGGGGAGCTGTTTTTT.